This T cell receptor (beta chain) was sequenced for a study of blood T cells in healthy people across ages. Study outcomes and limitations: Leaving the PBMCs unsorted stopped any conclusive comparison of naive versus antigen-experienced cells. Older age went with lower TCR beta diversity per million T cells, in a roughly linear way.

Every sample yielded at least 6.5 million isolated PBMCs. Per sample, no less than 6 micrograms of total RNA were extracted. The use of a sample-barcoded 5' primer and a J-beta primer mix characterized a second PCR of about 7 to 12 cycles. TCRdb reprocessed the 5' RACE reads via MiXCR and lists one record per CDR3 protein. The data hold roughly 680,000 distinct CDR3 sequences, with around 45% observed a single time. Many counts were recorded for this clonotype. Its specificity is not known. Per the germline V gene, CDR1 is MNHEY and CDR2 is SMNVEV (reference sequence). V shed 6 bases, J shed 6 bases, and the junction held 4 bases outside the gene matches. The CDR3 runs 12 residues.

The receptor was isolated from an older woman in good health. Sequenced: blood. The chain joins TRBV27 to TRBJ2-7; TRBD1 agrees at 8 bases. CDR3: CASRTGEGEQYF. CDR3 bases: TGTGCCAGCAGGACAGGGGAAGGCGAGCAGTACTTC.